Presented here are 11 T cell receptor beta chains from one specimen sequenced in a study of radiation and T cells in renal cell carcinoma. Method: immunoSEQ multiplex PCR; TCRdb's copy keeps in-frame clones and lacks some. The sample includes tens of thousands of clones, roughly 82% of them seen just once. Regarding time point: blood 4 weeks post-SBRT, at nephrectomy. Documented treatment: 15 Gy SBRT to primary tumor, nephrectomy 4 weeks later. This specimen consisted of blood, obtained from a patient whose treatment included radiotherapy and nephrectomy. These receptors came from a woman in her sixties or seventies with renal cell carcinoma.

The rearrangement uses TRBV27 and TRBJ2-1; possibly TRBD1 for D (5 bases). V lost 5 bases and J 9 bases, leaving 8 bases between the germline ends. The germline V gene has CDR1 MNHEY and CDR2 SMNVEV (reference sequence). The CDR3 spans 11 residues. The CDR3 loop is CASSPGFEQFF. CDR3 nucleotides: TGTGCCAGCAGTCCAGGGTTTGAGCAGTTCTTC.

This clone has just a few counts. CDR3 sequence reads: CASRDRAPYEQYF. In nucleotides, the CDR3 is TGCGCCAGCCGGGACAGGGCCCCCTACGAGCAGTACTTC. The chain joins TRBV5-1 to TRBJ2-7; the match to TRBD1 covers 9 bases. Germline V gene lookup returns CDR1 SGHRS and CDR2 YFSETQ. V lost 7 bases to trimming and J lost 2 bases; unmatched junction nucleotides: 4. This CDR3 region has 13 residues.

The rearrangement uses TRBV5-6 and TRBJ1-3, with D uncertain. The V gene's germline CDR1 is SGHDT and CDR2 YYEEEE. V gave up 4 bases and J gave up 3 bases, with 14 bases separating them. The length of the CDR3 is 15 residues. The CDR3 region has the DNA TGTGCCAGCAGCCTATGGAGGGCCGATGGAAACACCATATATTTT. It translates to CASSLWRADGNTIYF.

The rearrangement uses TRBV5-4 and TRBJ2-3, with D tentatively TRBD2 (5 bases). The CDR3 contains 16 residues. Germline V gene sequence: CDR1 SGHNT, CDR2 YYREEE (reference sequence). V shed 4 bases and J shed 0 bases, with 15 bases lying between them. This chain's CDR3 is CASSTPGSGSTDTQYF. In DNA form, the CDR3 reads TGTGCCAGCAGCACCCCTGGGAGCGGTAGCACAGATACGCAGTATTTT.

The chain couples TRBV4-1 to TRBJ2-7, with D unresolved. The CDR3 consists of 15 residues. CDR1 is MGHRA, CDR2 YSYEKL, per germline. The ends were cut back, 1 base at V and 3 bases at J, with 13 bases in the middle. Here the CDR3 DNA reads TGCGCCAGCAGCCAAGGGGTGACTCCATACTACGAGCAGTACTTC. The encoded protein is CASSQGVTPYYEQYF.

The gene calls are TRBV5-6 and TRBJ1-1; 8 nucleotides line up with TRBD1. This CDR3 contains 16 residues. Per the germline V gene, CDR1 is SGHDT and CDR2 is YYEEEE. V was pared by 3 bases and J by 1 base, with 8 bases of the junction left unmatched. The CDR3: CASSWGTGKTNTEAFF. CDR3 coding DNA: TGTGCCAGCAGCTGGGGGACAGGAAAGACGAACACTGAAGCTTTCTTT.

The chain combines TRBV7-9 with TRBJ1-2; D is unresolved. Between the trimmed V and J ends, which lost 6 bases and 3 bases, there was a span of 5 bases. The CDR3 has 11 amino acids. Germline loops: CDR1 SEHNR, CDR2 FQNEAQ (reference sequence). CDR3 in DNA: TGTGCCAGCAGTAGTGACTATGGCTACACCTTC. Translated: CASSSDYGYTF.

The chain carries TRBV5-4 and TRBJ2-3; 8 positions match TRBD2. J gave up 0 bases and V 9 bases, and 12 bases lay outside the gene matches. Germline loops: CDR1 SGHNT, CDR2 YYREEE (reference sequence). CDR3 length equals 16 residues. CDR3 loop: CATSGGGRHSTDTQYF. CDR3 in DNA: TGTGCCACTTCGGGGGGGGGACGACATAGCACAGATACGCAGTATTTT.

This sequence joins TRBV6-1 and TRBJ2-1; D is unresolved. Germline values: CDR1 MNHNS, CDR2 SASEGT. V lost 0 bases, J lost 4 bases, and 19 bases lay in between. The CDR3 loop spans 18 amino acids. In DNA form, the CDR3 reads TGTGCCAGCAGTGAAGCGCTGTTGATTAGGATCGGGTACAATGAGCAGTTCTTC. Encoded protein: CASSEALLIRIGYNEQFF.

This clone was seen just once. The V and J genes are TRBV18 and TRBJ2-4, with 8 bases lining up with TRBD1. The CDR3 spans 17 residues. Germline V gene lookup returns CDR1 KGHSH and CDR2 LQKENI. V gave up 1 base and J gave up 0 bases; unmatched junction bases: 5. CDR3 amino acids: CASSPLGQGLAKNIQYF. CDR3 nucleotides: TGTGCCAGCTCACCACTTGGACAGGGACTAGCCAAAAACATTCAGTACTTC.

The V and J genes are TRBV5-8 and TRBJ1-1, with D possibly matching TRBD1 (6 bases). V lost 0 bases and J 2 bases, leaving 11 bases between the germline ends. From germline, CDR1 is SGHTS and CDR2 YDEGEE. There are 15 residues in the CDR3. CDR3 bases: TGTGCCAGCAGCTTGGGAGGGGGGGAAAACACTGAAGCTTTCTTT. Amino acids: CASSLGGGENTEAFF.